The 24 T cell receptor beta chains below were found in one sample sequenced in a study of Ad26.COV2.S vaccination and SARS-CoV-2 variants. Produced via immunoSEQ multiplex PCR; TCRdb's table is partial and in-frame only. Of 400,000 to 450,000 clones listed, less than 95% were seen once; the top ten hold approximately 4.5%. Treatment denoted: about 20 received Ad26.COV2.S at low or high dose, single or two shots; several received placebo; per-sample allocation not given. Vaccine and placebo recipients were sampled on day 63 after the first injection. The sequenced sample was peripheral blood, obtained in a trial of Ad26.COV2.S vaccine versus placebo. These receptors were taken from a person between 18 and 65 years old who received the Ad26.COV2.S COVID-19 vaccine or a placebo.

For the CDR3, the DNA is TGCGCCAGCAGCTTTGGGTGGGCCGGCGAGCAGTACTTC. Translating it yields CASSFGWAGEQYF. The chain is built from TRBV5-1 and TRBJ2-7; no firm D call. Germline CDR1 is SGHRS and CDR2 is YFSETQ. The CDR3 contains 13 residues. V was clipped by 2 bases and J by 6 bases, with 12 bases between them. Variable domain in full (rest from reference TRBV5-1 and TRBJ2-7): KAGVTQTPRYLIKTRGQQVTLSCSPISGHRSVSWYQQTPGQGLQFLFEYFSETQRNKGNFPGRFSGRQFSNSRSEMNVSTLELGDSALYLCASSFGWAGEQYFGPGTRLTVT.

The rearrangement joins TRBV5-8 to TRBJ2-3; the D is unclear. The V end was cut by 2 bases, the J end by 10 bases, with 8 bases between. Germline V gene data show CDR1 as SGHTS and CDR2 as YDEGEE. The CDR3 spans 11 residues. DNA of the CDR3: TGTGCCAGCAGCTTTGGCCTAGCGCAGTATTTT. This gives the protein CASSFGLAQYF.

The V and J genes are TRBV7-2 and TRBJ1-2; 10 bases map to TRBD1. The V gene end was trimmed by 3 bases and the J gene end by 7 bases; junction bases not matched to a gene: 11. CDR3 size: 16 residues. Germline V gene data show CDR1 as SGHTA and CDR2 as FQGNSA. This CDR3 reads CASSFGGRDRGFGYTF. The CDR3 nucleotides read TGTGCCAGCAGCTTTGGAGGGCGGGACAGGGGTTTTGGCTACACCTTC.

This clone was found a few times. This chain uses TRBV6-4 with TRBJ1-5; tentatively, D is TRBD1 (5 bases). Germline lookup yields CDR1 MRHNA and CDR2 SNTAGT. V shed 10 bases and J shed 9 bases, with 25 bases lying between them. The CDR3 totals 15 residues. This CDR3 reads CANHPPGRGEWPQHF. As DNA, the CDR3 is TGTGCCAACCACCCCCCGGGACGCGGGGAATGGCCCCAGCATTTT.

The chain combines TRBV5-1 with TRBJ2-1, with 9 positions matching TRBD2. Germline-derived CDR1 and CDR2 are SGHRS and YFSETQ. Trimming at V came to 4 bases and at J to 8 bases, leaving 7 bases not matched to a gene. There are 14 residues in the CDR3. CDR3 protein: CASSQPGLADEQFF. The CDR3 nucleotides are TGCGCCAGCAGCCAACCGGGACTAGCTGATGAGCAGTTCTTC. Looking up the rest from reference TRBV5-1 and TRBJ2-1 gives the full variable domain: KAGVTQTPRYLIKTRGQQVTLSCSPISGHRSVSWYQQTPGQGLQFLFEYFSETQRNKGNFPGRFSGRQFSNSRSEMNVSTLELGDSALYLCASSQPGLADEQFFGPGTRLTVL.

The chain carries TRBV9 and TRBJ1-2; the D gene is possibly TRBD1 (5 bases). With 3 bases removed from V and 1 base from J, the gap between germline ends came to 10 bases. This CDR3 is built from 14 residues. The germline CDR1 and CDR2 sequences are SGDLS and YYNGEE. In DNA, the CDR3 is TGTGCCAGCAGCGGGCAGGGACTTAACTATGGCTACACCTTC. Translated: CASSGQGLNYGYTF.

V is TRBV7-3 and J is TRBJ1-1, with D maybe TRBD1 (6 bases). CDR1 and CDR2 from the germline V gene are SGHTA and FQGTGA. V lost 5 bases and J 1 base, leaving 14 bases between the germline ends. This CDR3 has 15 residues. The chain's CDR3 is CASSPRGTGNTEAFF. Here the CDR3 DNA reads TGTGCCAGCAGCCCCAGGGGTACAGGGAACACTGAAGCTTTCTTT.

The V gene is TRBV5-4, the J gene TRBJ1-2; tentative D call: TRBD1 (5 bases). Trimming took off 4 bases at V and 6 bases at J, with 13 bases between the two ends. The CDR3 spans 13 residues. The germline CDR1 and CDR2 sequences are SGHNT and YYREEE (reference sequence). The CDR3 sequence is CASSLGPGNGYTF. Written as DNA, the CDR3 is TGTGCCAGCAGCCTAGGGCCAGGGAATGGCTACACCTTC.

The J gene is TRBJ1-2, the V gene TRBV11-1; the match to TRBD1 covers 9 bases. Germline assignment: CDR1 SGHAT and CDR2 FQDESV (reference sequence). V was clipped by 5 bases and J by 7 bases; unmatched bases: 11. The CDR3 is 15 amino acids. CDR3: CASSPTGTGPFGYTF. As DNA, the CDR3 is TGTGCCAGCAGCCCGACCGGGACAGGGCCTTTTGGCTACACCTTC.

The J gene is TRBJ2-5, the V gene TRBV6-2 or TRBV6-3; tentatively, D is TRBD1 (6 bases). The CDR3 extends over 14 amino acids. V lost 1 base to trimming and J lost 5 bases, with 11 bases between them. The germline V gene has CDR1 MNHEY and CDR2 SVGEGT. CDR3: CASSYYRAGETQYF. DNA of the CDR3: TGTGCCAGCAGTTACTACAGGGCAGGGGAGACCCAGTACTTC.

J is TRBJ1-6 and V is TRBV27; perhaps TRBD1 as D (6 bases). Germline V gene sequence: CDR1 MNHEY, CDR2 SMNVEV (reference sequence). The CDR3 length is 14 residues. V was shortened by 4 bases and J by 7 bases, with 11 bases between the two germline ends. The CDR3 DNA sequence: TGTGCCAGCAGTTATAGACAGGACAATTCACCCCTCCACTTT. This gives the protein CASSYRQDNSPLHF.

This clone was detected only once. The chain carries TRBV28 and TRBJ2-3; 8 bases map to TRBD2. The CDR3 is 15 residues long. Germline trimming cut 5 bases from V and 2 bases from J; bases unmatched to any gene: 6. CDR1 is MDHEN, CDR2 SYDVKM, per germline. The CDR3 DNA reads TGTGCCAGCAGTAAAATAGCGGGGAACACAGATACGCAGTATTTT. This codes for CASSKIAGNTDTQYF.

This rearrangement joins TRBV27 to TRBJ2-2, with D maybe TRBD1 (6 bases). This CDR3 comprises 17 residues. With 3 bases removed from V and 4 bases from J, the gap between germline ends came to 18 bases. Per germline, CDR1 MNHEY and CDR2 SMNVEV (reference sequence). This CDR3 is CASSLLLTGSVTGELFF. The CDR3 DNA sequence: TGTGCCAGCAGTTTGCTCCTAACAGGGTCGGTCACCGGGGAGCTGTTTTTT.

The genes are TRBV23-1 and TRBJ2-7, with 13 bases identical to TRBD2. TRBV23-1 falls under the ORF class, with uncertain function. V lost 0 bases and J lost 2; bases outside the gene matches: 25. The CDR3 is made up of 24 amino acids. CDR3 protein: CASSQSLSVLYRTSGSWATYEQYF. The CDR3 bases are TGCGCCAGCAGTCAATCTTTGTCGGTACTTTACAGGACTAGCGGGAGTTGGGCGACCTACGAGCAGTACTTC.

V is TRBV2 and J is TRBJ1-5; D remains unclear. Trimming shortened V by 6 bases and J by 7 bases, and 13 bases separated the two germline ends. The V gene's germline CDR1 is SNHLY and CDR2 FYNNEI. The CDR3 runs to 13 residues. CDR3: CASSPRFLQPQHF. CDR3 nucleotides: TGTGCCAGCAGCCCCAGGTTTTTGCAGCCCCAGCATTTT.

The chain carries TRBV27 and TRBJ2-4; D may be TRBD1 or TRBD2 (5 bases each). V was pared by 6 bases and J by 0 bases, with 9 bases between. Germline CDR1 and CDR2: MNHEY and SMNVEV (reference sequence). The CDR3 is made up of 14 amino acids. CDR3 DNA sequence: TGTGCCAGCAGCCCCGGGACAGCCAAAAACATTCAGTACTTC. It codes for CASSPGTAKNIQYF.

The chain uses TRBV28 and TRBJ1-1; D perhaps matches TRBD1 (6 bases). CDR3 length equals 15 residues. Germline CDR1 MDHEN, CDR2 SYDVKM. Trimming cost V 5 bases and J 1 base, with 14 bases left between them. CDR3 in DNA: TGTGCCAGCAGTCGGACAGTAAACGGGAACACTGAAGCTTTCTTT. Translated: CASSRTVNGNTEAFF.

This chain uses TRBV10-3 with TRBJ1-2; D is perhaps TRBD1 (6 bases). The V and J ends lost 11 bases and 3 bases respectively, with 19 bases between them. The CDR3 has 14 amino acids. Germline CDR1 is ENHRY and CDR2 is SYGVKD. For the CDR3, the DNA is TGTGCCTCTAAATCCGGGGGGCAGTACTATGGCTACACCTTC. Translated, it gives CASKSGGQYYGYTF.

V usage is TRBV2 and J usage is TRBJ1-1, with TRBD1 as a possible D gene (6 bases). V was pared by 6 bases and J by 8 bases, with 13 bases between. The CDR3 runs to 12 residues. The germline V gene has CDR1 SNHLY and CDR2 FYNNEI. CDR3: CASRVFQGEAFF. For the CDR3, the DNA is TGTGCCAGCAGAGTTTTTCAGGGGGAAGCTTTCTTT.

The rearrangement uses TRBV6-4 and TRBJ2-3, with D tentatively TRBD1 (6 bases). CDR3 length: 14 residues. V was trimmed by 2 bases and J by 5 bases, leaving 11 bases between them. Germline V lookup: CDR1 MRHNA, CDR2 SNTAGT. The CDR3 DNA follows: TGTGCCAGCAGTGACGGACAGCCCGGAGATACGCAGTATTTT. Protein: CASSDGQPGDTQYF.

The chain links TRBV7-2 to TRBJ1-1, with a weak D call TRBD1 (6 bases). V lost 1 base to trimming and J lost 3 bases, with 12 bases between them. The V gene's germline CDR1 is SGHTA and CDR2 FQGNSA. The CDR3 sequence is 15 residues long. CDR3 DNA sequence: TGTGCCAGCAGCTTAGACAGGGTCTCACACACTGAAGCTTTCTTT. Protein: CASSLDRVSHTEAFF.

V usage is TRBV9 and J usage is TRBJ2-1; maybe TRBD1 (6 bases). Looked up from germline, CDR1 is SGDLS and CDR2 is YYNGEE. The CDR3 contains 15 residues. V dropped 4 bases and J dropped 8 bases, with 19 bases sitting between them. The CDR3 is CASSPGWGPIDEQFF. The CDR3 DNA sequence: TGTGCCAGCAGCCCCGGATGGGGGCCTATCGATGAGCAGTTCTTC.

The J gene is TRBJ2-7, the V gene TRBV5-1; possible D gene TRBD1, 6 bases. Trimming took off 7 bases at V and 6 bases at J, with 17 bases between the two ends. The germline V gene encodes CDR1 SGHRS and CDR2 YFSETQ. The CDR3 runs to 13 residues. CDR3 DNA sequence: TGCGCCAGCGGACGGGGCAGGGGCCGCGAGCAGTACTTC. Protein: CASGRGRGREQYF.

The CDR3 DNA reads TGTGCCAGCTCACCACCGGGGAGGACACCCGACAATGAGCAGTTCTTC. Protein product: CASSPPGRTPDNEQFF. V gene TRBV18 combines with J gene TRBJ2-1; perhaps TRBD2 as D (6 bases). V was pared by 0 bases and J by 5 bases, with 14 bases between. The CDR3 has 16 residues. The germline V gene encodes CDR1 KGHSH and CDR2 LQKENI.